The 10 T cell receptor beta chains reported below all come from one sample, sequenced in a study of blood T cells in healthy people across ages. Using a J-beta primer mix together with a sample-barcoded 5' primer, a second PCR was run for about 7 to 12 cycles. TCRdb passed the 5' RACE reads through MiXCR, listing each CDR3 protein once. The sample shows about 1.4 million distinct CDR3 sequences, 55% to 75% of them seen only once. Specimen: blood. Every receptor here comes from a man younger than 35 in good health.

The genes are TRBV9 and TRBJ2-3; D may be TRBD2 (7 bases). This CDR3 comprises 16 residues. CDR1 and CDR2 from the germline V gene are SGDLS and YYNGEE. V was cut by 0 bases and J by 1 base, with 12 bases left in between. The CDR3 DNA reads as TGTGCCAGCAGCGTAGATGGGGGGGCCCGCACAGATACGCAGTATTTT. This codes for CASSVDGGARTDTQYF.

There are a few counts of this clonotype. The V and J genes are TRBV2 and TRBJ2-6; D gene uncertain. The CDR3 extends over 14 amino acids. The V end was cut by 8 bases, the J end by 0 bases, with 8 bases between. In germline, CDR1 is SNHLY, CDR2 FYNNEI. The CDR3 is CASQESSGANVLTF. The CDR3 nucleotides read TGTGCCAGCCAGGAGAGCTCTGGGGCCAACGTCCTGACTTTC.

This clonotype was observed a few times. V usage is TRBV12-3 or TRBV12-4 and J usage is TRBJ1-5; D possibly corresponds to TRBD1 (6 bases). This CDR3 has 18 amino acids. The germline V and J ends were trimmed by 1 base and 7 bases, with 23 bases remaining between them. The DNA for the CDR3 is TGTGCCAGCAGTTTAGAACACAGGGCACAGGTTCAGGACCAGCCCCAGCATTTT. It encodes CASSLEHRAQVQDQPQHF.

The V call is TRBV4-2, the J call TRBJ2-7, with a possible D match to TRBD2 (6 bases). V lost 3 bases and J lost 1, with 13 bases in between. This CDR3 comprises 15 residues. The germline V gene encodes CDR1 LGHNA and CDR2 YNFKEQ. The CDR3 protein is CASSQQRGLSYEQYF. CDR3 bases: TGTGCCAGCAGCCAGCAGCGCGGACTATCCTACGAGCAGTACTTC.

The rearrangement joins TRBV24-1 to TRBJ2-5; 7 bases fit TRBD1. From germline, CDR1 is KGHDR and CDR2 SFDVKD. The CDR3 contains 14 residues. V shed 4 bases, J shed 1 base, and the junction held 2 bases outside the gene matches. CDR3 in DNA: TGTGCCACCAGTGACTGGGACAGCCAAGAGACCCAGTACTTC. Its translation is CATSDWDSQETQYF.

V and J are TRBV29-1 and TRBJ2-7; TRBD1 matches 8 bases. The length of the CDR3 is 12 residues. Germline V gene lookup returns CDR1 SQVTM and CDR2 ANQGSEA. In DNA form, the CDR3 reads TGCGGCGGTCGGACAGGGTCCTACGAGCAGTACTTC. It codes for CGGRTGSYEQYF.

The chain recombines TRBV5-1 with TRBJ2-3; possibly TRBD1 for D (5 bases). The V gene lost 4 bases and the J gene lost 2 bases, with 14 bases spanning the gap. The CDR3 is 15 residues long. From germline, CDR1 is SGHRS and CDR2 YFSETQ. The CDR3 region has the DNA TGCGCCAGCAGCCCCCGACAGATGTTCACAGATACGCAGTATTTT. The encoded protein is CASSPRQMFTDTQYF.

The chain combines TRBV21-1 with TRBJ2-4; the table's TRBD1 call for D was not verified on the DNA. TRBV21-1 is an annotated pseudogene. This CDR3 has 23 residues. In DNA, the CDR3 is TGTGCCAGCAGCTTCGAGCAAAGGAATTGGAGGGGGCCGGGTCAGTCAGACAAAAACATTCAGTACTTC. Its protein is CASSFEQRNWRGPGQSDKNIQYF.

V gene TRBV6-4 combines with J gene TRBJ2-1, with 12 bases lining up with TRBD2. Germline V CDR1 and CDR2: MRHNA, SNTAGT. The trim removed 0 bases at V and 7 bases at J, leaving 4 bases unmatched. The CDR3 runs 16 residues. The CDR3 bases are TGTGCCAGCAGTGACTCGACTAGCGGGAGAGGTAATGAGCAGTTCTTC. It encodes CASSDSTSGRGNEQFF.

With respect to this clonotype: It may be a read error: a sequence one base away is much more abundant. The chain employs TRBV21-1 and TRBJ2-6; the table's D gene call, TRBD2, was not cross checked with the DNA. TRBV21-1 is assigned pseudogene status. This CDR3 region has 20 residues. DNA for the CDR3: TGTGCCAGCAGCAAAGCATGGGAGGAGGTCCGGGCACCCGGGGCCAACGTCCTGACTTTC. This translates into CASSKAWEEVRAPGANVLTF.